Listed below are T cell receptor beta chains from one sample, sequenced in a study of T-cell reconstitution after alpha-beta-depleted transplantation in children. TCRdb reprocessed the PCR reads via MiXCR and lists one record per CDR3 protein. The sample has about 270,000 distinct CDR3 sequences; more than 9% are singletons. Source: PBMCs from the stem cell graft donor, taken from the stem cell graft. The receptors derive from a human donor who donated a stem cell graft to a child with SCID. Both conserved end residues are part of each CDR3. Fields, in order: J gene, V gene, D gene, CDR3 protein. A D gene is named only where the DNA matches it firmly.

>TRBJ2-1|TRBV7-2|TRBD2
CASSPGGGRYNEQFF
>TRBJ1-1|TRBV27|-
CASSFGRVRNTEAFF
>TRBJ2-3|TRBV12-3/TRBV12-4|-
CASRASGFGDTQYF
>TRBJ2-2|TRBV5-6|-
CASSLGIAVSGELFF
>TRBJ1-2|TRBV6-1|TRBD1
CASSLGQDDYGYTF
>TRBJ2-7|TRBV19|TRBD1
CASSKIPGQGVSEQYF
>TRBJ1-1|TRBV2|-
CASNHPNTEAFF
>TRBJ1-6|TRBV6-1|-
CASSPNRVENSPLHF
>TRBJ2-1|TRBV3-1|TRBD1
CASSQRSDRVHEQFF
>TRBJ1-5|TRBV7-3|-
CASSGWAGGNQPQHF
>TRBJ1-3|TRBV9|-
CASSGEGVSGNTIYF
>TRBJ2-6|TRBV5-1|-
CASSQAAGSSGANVLTF
>TRBJ2-6|TRBV6-1|-
CASSQQPSGANVLTF
>TRBJ2-1|TRBV6-2/TRBV6-3|TRBD2
CASSYFGLAGNEQFF
>TRBJ2-2|TRBV12-3/TRBV12-4|-
CASSPPDSANTGELFF
>TRBJ2-3|TRBV10-3|-
CAGQDGGTDTQYF
>TRBJ2-6|TRBV6-4|-
CASAPTWRGDNVLTF
>TRBJ2-7|TRBV5-1|-
CASSLKKRDEQYF
>TRBJ1-1|TRBV7-2|-
CASSYMAGGDTEAFF
>TRBJ1-1|TRBV5-4|-
CASSPRDGEAFF
>TRBJ1-5|TRBV19|-
CASSTWSNQPQHF
>TRBJ2-3|TRBV7-8|TRBD2
CASSLGTSGAIDTQYF
>TRBJ1-4|TRBV6-5|-
CASSPDLWNEKLFF
>TRBJ2-7|TRBV29-1|-
CSVGPTGLPNEQYF
>TRBJ2-2|TRBV5-5|-
CASRGPGTGELFF
>TRBJ1-4|TRBV6-5|-
CASSYATTNEKLFF
>TRBJ2-7|TRBV20-1|-
CSAVLGSEQYF
>TRBJ1-1|TRBV14|-
CASSFSGAEAFF
>TRBJ2-3|TRBV5-1|-
CASSLEQTTDTQYF
>TRBJ1-3|TRBV7-8|-
CASSDRAFSGNTIYF
>TRBJ2-7|TRBV7-8|-
CASSRLGALDRYEQYF
>TRBJ1-5|TRBV12-3/TRBV12-4|-
CASSPQLNTGNQPQHF
>TRBJ2-1|TRBV5-1|-
CASSLAQIANEQFF
>TRBJ1-1|TRBV12-5|-
CASALTVGRCTEAFF
>TRBJ1-2|TRBV9|-
CASSVVDSYGYTF
>TRBJ1-4|TRBV10-3|-
CAISDPPKNEKLFF
>TRBJ2-2|TRBV20-1|-
CSASSGYGELFF
>TRBJ2-1|TRBV5-1|TRBD1
CASSLSQGVKGQFF
>TRBJ1-2|TRBV5-1|TRBD1
CASSSGQGFYGYTF
>TRBJ1-6|TRBV10-3|TRBD1
CAISITGGNSPLHF
>TRBJ2-1|TRBV27|-
CASMVGGVGSYNEQFF
>TRBJ1-4|TRBV12-3/TRBV12-4|TRBD1
CASSPEQGARGEKLFF
>TRBJ2-3|TRBV10-3|-
CAISEGWDTQYF
>TRBJ2-5|TRBV7-8|-
CASSLPWETQYF
>TRBJ2-1|TRBV20-1|-
CSADGGWPSDNEQFF
>TRBJ2-1|TRBV7-9|TRBD2
CASSLFGTSGGNEQFF
>TRBJ2-5|TRBV6-1|TRBD1
CASRKPGQRIETQYF
>TRBJ2-5|TRBV9|TRBD1
CASSPRGGQGETQYF
>TRBJ2-2|TRBV10-1|-
CASSERAKNTGELFF
>TRBJ2-2|TRBV7-2|TRBD2
CASLKRGGRTGELFF
>TRBJ2-3|TRBV12-3/TRBV12-4|-
CASSLDYPSTDTQYF
>TRBJ2-1|TRBV20-1|TRBD2
CSAIGTSGGAPEQFF
>TRBJ2-1|TRBV11-2|TRBD2
CASSSRRGYSYNEQFF
>TRBJ1-5|TRBV2|-
CASSSDPGTTPQHF